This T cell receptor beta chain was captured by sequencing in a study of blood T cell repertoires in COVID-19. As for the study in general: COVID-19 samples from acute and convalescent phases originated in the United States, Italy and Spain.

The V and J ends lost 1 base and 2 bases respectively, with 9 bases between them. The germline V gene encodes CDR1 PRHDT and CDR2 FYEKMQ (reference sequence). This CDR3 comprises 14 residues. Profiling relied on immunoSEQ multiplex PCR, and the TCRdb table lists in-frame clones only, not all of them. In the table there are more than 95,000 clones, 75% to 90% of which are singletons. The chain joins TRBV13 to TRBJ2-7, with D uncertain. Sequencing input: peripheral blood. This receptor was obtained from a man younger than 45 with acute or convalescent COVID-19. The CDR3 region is CASSLVQKTYEQYF. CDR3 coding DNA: TGTGCCAGCAGCTTAGTACAGAAAACCTACGAGCAGTACTTC.